This paragraph covers one T cell receptor (beta chain) sequence. Its antigen is not identified. The Oncomine TCR Beta short-read assay was what sequenced the DNA obtained from cultured CD4+ T cells. The authors extracted genomic DNA from cultured CD4+ T cells. A single record per CDR3 protein comes from TCRdb applying MiXCR to the PCR reads. The sample records some 12,000 distinct CDR3 sequences, 55% to 70% being singletons. The data stem from a study of vaccination and CD4 T cells after COVID-19. Study overall: SARS-CoV-2, HCoV-NL63, HCoV-OC43 and HCoV-229E supplied the overlapping spike peptides used to stimulate cells. Notes on the study in general: Convalescent patients saw a median roughly 90% of their reactive clones show up only after vaccination.

J was trimmed by 0 bases and V by 5 bases; bases with no gene match: 9. Germline CDR1 and CDR2: MNHNS and SASEGT. The CDR3 runs 16 residues. Treatment described: roughly 10-day PBMC culture with coronavirus spike peptide pools or control peptides (ViraFEST assay). The specimen sequenced was CD4+ T cells from blood, cultured in vitro. This rearrangement joins TRBV6-1 to TRBJ1-1; 7 bases are shared with TRBD1. The receptor comes from a human donor who had recovered from COVID-19. The CDR3 here is CASSPAPGQLNTEAFF. The CDR3 nucleotides are TGTGCCAGCAGTCCGGCCCCGGGACAGTTGAACACTGAAGCTTTCTTT.